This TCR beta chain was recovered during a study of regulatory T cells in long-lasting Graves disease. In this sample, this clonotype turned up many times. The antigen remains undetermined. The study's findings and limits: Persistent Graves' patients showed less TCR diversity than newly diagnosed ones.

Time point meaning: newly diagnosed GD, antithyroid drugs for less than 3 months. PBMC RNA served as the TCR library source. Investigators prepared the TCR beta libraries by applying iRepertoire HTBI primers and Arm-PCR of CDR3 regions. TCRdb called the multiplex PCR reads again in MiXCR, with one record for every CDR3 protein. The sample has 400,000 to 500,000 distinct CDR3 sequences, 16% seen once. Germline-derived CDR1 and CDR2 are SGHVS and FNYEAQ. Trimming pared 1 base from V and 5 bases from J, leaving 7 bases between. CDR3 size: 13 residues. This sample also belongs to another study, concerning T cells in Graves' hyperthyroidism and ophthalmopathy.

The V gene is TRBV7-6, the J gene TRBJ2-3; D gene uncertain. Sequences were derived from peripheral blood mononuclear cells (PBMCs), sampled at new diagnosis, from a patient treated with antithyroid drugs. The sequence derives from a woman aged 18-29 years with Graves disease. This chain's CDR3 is CASSLDRLDTQYF. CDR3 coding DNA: TGTGCCAGCAGCTTAGATAGGTTAGATACGCAGTATTTT.